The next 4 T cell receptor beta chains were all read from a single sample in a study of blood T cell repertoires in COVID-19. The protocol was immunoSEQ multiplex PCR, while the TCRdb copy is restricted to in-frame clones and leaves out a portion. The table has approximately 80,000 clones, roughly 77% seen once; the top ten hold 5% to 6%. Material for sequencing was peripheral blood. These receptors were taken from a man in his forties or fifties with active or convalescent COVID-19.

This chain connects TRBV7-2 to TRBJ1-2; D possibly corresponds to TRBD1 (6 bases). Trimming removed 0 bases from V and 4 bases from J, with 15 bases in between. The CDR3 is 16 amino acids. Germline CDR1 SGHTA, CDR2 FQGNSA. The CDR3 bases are TGTGCCAGCAGCTTAGCGCGTGGGGGCAGGAGCTATGGCTACACCTTC. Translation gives CASSLARGGRSYGYTF.

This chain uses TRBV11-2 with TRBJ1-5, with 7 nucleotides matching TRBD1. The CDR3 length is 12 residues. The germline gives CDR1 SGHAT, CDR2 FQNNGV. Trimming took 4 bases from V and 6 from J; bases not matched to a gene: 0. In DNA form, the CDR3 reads TGTGCCAGCAGCTCAGGGGGTCAGCCCCAGCATTTT. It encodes CASSSGGQPQHF.

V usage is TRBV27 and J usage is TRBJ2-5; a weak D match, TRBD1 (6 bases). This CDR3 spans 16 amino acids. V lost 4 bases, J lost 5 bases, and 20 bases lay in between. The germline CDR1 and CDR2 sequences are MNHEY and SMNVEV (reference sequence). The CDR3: CASSSRPGLGAETQYF. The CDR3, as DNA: TGTGCCAGCAGTTCACGCCCAGGGTTGGGGGCGGAGACCCAGTACTTC.

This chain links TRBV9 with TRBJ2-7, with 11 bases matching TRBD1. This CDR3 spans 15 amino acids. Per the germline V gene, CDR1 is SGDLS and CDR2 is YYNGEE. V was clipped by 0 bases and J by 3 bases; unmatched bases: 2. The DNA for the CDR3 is TGTGCCAGCAGCGTAGACGGGACAGGGGGCTACGAGCAGTACTTC. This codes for CASSVDGTGGYEQYF.